This TCR delta chain originates from a study of delta chains in infants with herpesvirus infections. Study in general: From birth, Ugandan infants were followed prospectively for primary CMV infection. Points from the study as a whole: The public clonotype appeared only at the first post-infection time point.

This clone turned up a few times. Antigen: not known. TCR cDNA was made from PBMC RNA with gamma- and delta-chain-specific primers. TCRdb fed the RT-PCR reads to CATT. The data hold roughly 1,700 delta-chain clones, with 28% observed a single time. This TCR was sampled from a human donor who was a Ugandan infant, either HIV-exposed or HIV-unexposed (not recorded which). Sequenced here: peripheral blood, sampled at time point 3 of longitudinal follow-up.

The CDR3 is CALGELTSGDLADTDKLIF. CDR3 bases: TGTGCTCTTGGGGAACTGACCTCGGGGGACCTTGCGGACACCGATAAACTCATCTTT. The chain recombines TRDV1 with TRDJ1, with TRDD3 as a possible D gene (6 bases). The CDR3 is 19 residues long. Between the trimmed V and J ends, which lost 0 bases and 0 bases, there was a span of 20 bases. Germline V gene lookup returns CDR1 TSWWSYY and CDR2 QGS.